Below, 22 T cell receptor beta chains from the same sample are listed, as sequenced in a study of cytomegalovirus exposure and HLA in healthy donors. The PCR employed 60 Vbeta primers together with 13 Jbeta primers. Assay: immunoSEQ multiplex PCR; the TCRdb copy retains only in-frame clones and omits some. The sample has fewer than 200,000 clones, 68% seen once; the top ten hold less than 1.5%. The specimen sequenced was PBMCs. All receptors derive from a man aged 50 to 60 in good health and CMV-seronegative.

This clone was counted a few times. V and J are TRBV15 and TRBJ1-3; 10 nucleotides match TRBD1. Germline V lookup: CDR1 LNHNV, CDR2 YYDKDF (reference sequence). This CDR3 comprises 16 residues. V lost 3 bases to trimming and J lost 1 base; unmatched junction nucleotides: 3. The CDR3 sequence: CATSSGDRGSGNTIYF. The DNA for the CDR3 is TGTGCCACCAGCAGTGGGGACAGGGGATCTGGAAACACCATATATTTT.

The chain carries TRBV2 and TRBJ2-5, with TRBD1 matching over 9 bases. Germline V lookup: CDR1 SNHLY, CDR2 FYNNEI. J gave up 3 bases and V 6 bases, and 2 bases lay outside the gene matches. The CDR3 spans 13 residues. The CDR3: CASRGDREETQYF. For the CDR3, the DNA is TGTGCCAGCAGGGGGGACAGGGAAGAGACCCAGTACTTC. The full variable domain, its missing parts supplied by reference TRBV2 and TRBJ2-5, is EPEVTQTPSHQVTQMGQEVILRCVPISNHLYFYWYRQILGQKVEFLVSFYNNEISEKSEIFDDQFSVERPDGSNFTLKIRSTKLEDSAMYFCASRGDREETQYFGPGTRLLVL.

V usage is TRBV7-9 and J usage is TRBJ2-5, with 10 bases lining up with TRBD2. After removal of 1 base from V and 5 bases from J, the junction contained 10 bases not matched to a gene. CDR1 and CDR2 (germline): SEHNR, FQNEAQ (reference sequence). This CDR3 is built from 17 residues. CDR3 sequence reads: CASSLGVSGGAYETQYF. CDR3 in DNA: TGTGCCAGCAGCTTAGGAGTGAGCGGGGGGGCTTATGAGACCCAGTACTTC. Looking up the rest from reference TRBV7-9 and TRBJ2-5 gives the full variable domain: DTGVSQNPRHKITKRGQNVTFRCDPISEHNRLYWYRQTLGQGPEFLTYFQNEAQLEKSRLLSDRFSAERPKGSFSTLEIQRTEQGDSAMYLCASSLGVSGGAYETQYFGPGTRLLVL.

The V call is TRBV7-2, the J call TRBJ2-2; 7 positions match TRBD1. The CDR3 extends over 14 amino acids. J gave up 4 bases and V 1 base, and 0 bases lay outside the gene matches. Germline CDR1 and CDR2: SGHTA and FQGNSA. DNA of the CDR3: TGTGCCAGCAGCTTAGACAGGGGCACCGGGGAGCTGTTTTTT. This translates into CASSLDRGTGELFF. The variable domain in full, with the rest retrieved from reference TRBV7-2 and TRBJ2-2, is GAGVSQSPSNKVTEKGKDVELRCDPISGHTALYWYRQSLGQGLEFLIYFQGNSAPDKSGLPSDRFSAERTGGSVSTLTIQRTQQEDSAVYLCASSLDRGTGELFFGEGSRLTVL.

This chain uses TRBV19 with TRBJ1-4; D is possibly TRBD1 (6 bases). The germline V and J ends were trimmed by 6 bases and 1 base, with 9 bases remaining between them. Germline-derived CDR1 and CDR2 are LNHDA and SQIVND (reference sequence). The CDR3 sequence is 14 residues long. The CDR3, as DNA: TGTGCCAGTAGGTTAGGGGGAACTAATGAAAAACTGTTTTTT. Translated, it gives CASRLGGTNEKLFF.

The rearrangement joins TRBV6-5 to TRBJ2-7; 8 nucleotides agree with TRBD2. CDR3 length equals 15 residues. The germline V gene encodes CDR1 MNHEY and CDR2 SVGAGI. V shed 6 bases, J shed 2 bases, and the junction held 9 bases outside the gene matches. Written as DNA, the CDR3 is TGTGCCAGCAGCTGGGGGACTAGAGGCACCTACGAGCAGTACTTC. Its translation is CASSWGTRGTYEQYF.

Of note for this clone: The junction and the germline gene differ at one end; a read error may be behind it. The same CDR3 can be traced to other DNA sequences in this sample. DNA for the CDR3: TGTGCCAGCAGCGTATATGGGGCGGAACAGGGCAACACTGAGGCTTTCTTT. As protein: CASSVYGAEQGNTEAFF. This chain connects TRBV7-9 to TRBJ1-1; TRBD1 is a possible D gene (6 bases). CDR3 length: 17 amino acids. CDR1 and CDR2 from the germline V gene are SEHNR and FQNEAQ (reference sequence).

The chain couples TRBV2 to TRBJ2-1; 8 bases agree with TRBD2. J was trimmed by 4 bases and V by 6 bases; bases with no gene match: 8. There are 15 residues in the CDR3. The V gene's germline CDR1 is SNHLY and CDR2 FYNNEI. The CDR3 is CASSLRASGYNEQFF. The CDR3, as DNA: TGTGCCAGCAGCCTAAGGGCTAGCGGGTACAATGAGCAGTTCTTC.

The J gene is TRBJ1-6, the V gene TRBV5-1; 9 nucleotides agree with TRBD1. CDR1 is SGHRS, CDR2 YFSETQ, per germline. The V and J ends lost 4 bases and 10 bases, in that order; junction bases with no gene match: 6. The CDR3 length is 14 residues. CDR3 bases: TGCGCCAGCAGCCCGGACAGGGGACGGTCACCCCTCCACTTT. Encoded protein: CASSPDRGRSPLHF. The entire variable domain, with the rest obtained from reference TRBV5-1 and TRBJ1-6, is as follows: KAGVTQTPRYLIKTRGQQVTLSCSPISGHRSVSWYQQTPGQGLQFLFEYFSETQRNKGNFPGRFSGRQFSNSRSEMNVSTLELGDSALYLCASSPDRGRSPLHFGNGTRLTVT.

V and J are TRBV6-5 and TRBJ2-5; D is unclear. The CDR3 is made up of 12 amino acids. Germline CDR1 and CDR2: MNHEY and SVGAGI. The germline V and J ends were trimmed by 6 bases and 0 bases, with 5 bases remaining between them. The CDR3, as DNA: TGTGCCAGCAGCCAGTACCAAGAGACCCAGTACTTC. It is translated as CASSQYQETQYF.

This rearrangement joins TRBV6-1 to TRBJ2-7, with unresolved D. The CDR3 has 15 residues. Germline V gene lookup returns CDR1 MNHNS and CDR2 SASEGT. The ends were cut back, 0 bases at V and 3 bases at J, with 12 bases in the middle. This CDR3 reads CASSEASPFRYEQYF. For the CDR3, the DNA is TGTGCCAGCAGTGAAGCGAGTCCTTTCCGCTACGAGCAGTACTTC.

About this clone itself: A junction end diverges from the germline sequence, so it may reflect a read error. The rearrangement links TRBV28 to TRBJ2-4; 7 nucleotides line up with TRBD2. Per the germline V gene, CDR1 is MDHEN and CDR2 is SYDVKM. The CDR3 has 14 amino acids. As DNA, the CDR3 is TGTGCCAGCAGTTTAGGGAATCCCCCGGGGGGTATTGACTTC. It is translated as CASSLGNPPGGIDF. The full variable domain, rest sourced from reference TRBV28 and TRBJ2-4, is DVKVTQSSRYLVKRTGEKVFLECVQDMDHENMFWYRQDPGLGLRLIYFSYDVKMKEKGDIPEGYSVSREKKERFSLILESASTNQTSMYLCASSLGNPPGGIDFGAGTRLSVL.

The chain uses TRBV10-3 and TRBJ2-1, with TRBD1 matching 9 bases. Germline V gives CDR1 ENHRY, CDR2 SYGVKD. The CDR3 sequence is 14 residues long. Trimming cost V 6 bases and J 10 bases; bases outside gene matches: 10. In DNA form, the CDR3 reads TGTGCCATCAGCCCTGGGACAGGGAAAGGGGAGCAGTTCTTC. It codes for CAISPGTGKGEQFF.

The chain couples TRBV9 to TRBJ2-7; tentative D call: TRBD2 (5 bases). The CDR3 runs 13 residues. Trimming pared 0 bases from V and 6 bases from J, leaving 10 bases between. Germline assignment: CDR1 SGDLS and CDR2 YYNGEE. The CDR3 spells CASSVARGTEQYF. The CDR3 bases are TGTGCCAGCAGCGTAGCTCGGGGAACCGAGCAGTACTTC.

The chain joins TRBV9 to TRBJ2-1; TRBD2 aligns across 10 bases. Trimming removed 4 bases from V and 0 bases from J; junction bases left unmatched: 4. The CDR3 totals 16 residues. Germline values: CDR1 SGDLS, CDR2 YYNGEE. CDR3 protein: CASSRSGGSSYNEQFF. Here the CDR3 DNA reads TGTGCCAGCAGCCGTAGCGGGGGGAGCTCCTACAATGAGCAGTTCTTC.

This clone was observed a few times. This sequence joins TRBV5-1 and TRBJ1-1; D might be TRBD1 (6 bases). V was cut by 1 base and J by 5 bases, with 12 bases left in between. Germline values: CDR1 SGHRS, CDR2 YFSETQ. The CDR3 extends over 14 amino acids. CDR3 region: CASSLTGLETEAFF. In DNA form, the CDR3 reads TGCGCCAGCAGCTTGACAGGGTTGGAGACTGAAGCTTTCTTT. The full variable domain, completed using reference TRBV5-1 and TRBJ1-1, is KAGVTQTPRYLIKTRGQQVTLSCSPISGHRSVSWYQQTPGQGLQFLFEYFSETQRNKGNFPGRFSGRQFSNSRSEMNVSTLELGDSALYLCASSLTGLETEAFFGQGTRLTVV.

The J gene is TRBJ2-7, the V gene TRBV5-1, with a possible D match to TRBD1 (6 bases). The V end was cut by 3 bases, the J end by 3 bases, with 13 bases between. The length of the CDR3 is 14 residues. The germline V gene has CDR1 SGHRS and CDR2 YFSETQ. CDR3 residues: CASSSQGFYYEQYF. The CDR3 DNA reads as TGCGCCAGCAGCTCACAGGGCTTTTACTACGAGCAGTACTTC.

In its sample, this clone was seen a few times. The chain is built from TRBV7-2 and TRBJ1-5; 8 bases map to TRBD1. This CDR3 is built from 15 residues. The V gene's germline CDR1 is SGHTA and CDR2 FQGNSA. J was trimmed by 0 bases and V by 5 bases; bases with no gene match: 3. The CDR3 sequence is CASSLTGDSNQPQHF. The CDR3 coding sequence is TGTGCCAGCAGCCTGACAGGGGATAGCAATCAGCCCCAGCATTTT.

A few counts support this clone. This sequence joins TRBV6-5 and TRBJ1-4; 7 bases fit TRBD1. This CDR3 has 13 amino acids. Germline V lookup: CDR1 MNHEY, CDR2 SVGAGI. Trimming cost V 3 bases and J 11 bases; bases outside gene matches: 6. The CDR3 loop is CASSYSDRVKLFF. The DNA of the CDR3 is TGTGCCAGCAGTTATAGTGACAGGGTCAAACTGTTTTTT.

This clone was found once. This chain links TRBV28 with TRBJ2-7; 7 nucleotides match TRBD1. The J segment lost 2 bases and the V segment lost 6 bases, leaving 7 bases of the junction unmatched. Germline V gene sequence: CDR1 MDHEN, CDR2 SYDVKM. CDR3 length: 14 residues. The CDR3 loop is CASSPRDRAYEQYF. In nucleotides, the CDR3 is TGTGCCAGCAGCCCTCGGGACAGAGCCTACGAGCAGTACTTC.

In its sample, this clone was seen a few times. The chain is built from TRBV7-2 and TRBJ1-6; 10 bases are a match to TRBD1. The germline gives CDR1 SGHTA, CDR2 FQGNSA. CDR3 size: 17 residues. Trimming cost V 1 base and J 0 bases; bases outside gene matches: 0. This chain's CDR3 is CASSLGTGGSYNSPLHF. CDR3 DNA sequence: TGTGCCAGCAGCTTAGGGACAGGGGGCTCCTATAATTCACCCCTCCACTTT.

The J gene is TRBJ1-1, the V gene TRBV19; unclear D gene. Germline V gene sequence: CDR1 LNHDA, CDR2 SQIVND (reference sequence). The CDR3 is 13 amino acids. Deletions cut 5 bases from V and 5 bases from J, with 12 bases between. The CDR3 here is CASSGPLRTEAFF. The CDR3 coding sequence is TGTGCCAGTAGTGGGCCCCTCAGGACTGAAGCTTTCTTT.